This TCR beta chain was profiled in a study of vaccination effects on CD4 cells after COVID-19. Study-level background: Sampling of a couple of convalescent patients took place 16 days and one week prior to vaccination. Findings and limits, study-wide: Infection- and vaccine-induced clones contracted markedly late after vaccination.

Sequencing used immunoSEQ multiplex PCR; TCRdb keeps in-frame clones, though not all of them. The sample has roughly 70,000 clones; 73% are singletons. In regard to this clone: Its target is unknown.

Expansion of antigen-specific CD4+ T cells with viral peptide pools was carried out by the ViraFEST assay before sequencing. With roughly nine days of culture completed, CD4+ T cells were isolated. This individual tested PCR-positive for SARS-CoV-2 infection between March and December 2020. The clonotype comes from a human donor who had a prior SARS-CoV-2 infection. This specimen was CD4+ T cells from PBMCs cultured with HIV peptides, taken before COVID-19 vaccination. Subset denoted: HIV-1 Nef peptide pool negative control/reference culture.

CDR3 sequence reads: CASSVGTGGSGRDEQYF. The CDR3 DNA follows: TGTGCCAGCAGCGTCGGGACAGGGGGTAGTGGCCGCGACGAGCAGTACTTC. The rearrangement uses TRBV9 and TRBJ2-7, with TRBD1 identical over 11 bases. This CDR3 spans 17 amino acids. V shed 2 bases, J shed 5 bases, and the junction held 12 bases outside the gene matches. Per germline, CDR1 SGDLS and CDR2 YYNGEE.